The TCR beta chain under discussion was sequenced for a study of T cell changes during pregnancy in multiple sclerosis. Trimming left V 5 bases short and J 8 bases short, with 18 bases between. CDR1 and CDR2 from the germline V gene are SGHTA and FQGTGA. The CDR3 is 14 residues long. Assay: immunoSEQ multiplex PCR; the TCRdb copy retains only in-frame clones and omits some. Of tens of thousands of clones listed, 90% are singletons. Sequencing was performed on CD4+ T cells from peripheral blood mononuclear cells, taken before pregnancy. This sequence originates from a female donor with multiple sclerosis, enrolled in a pregnancy study. This chain connects TRBV7-3 to TRBJ1-2; weak D call: TRBD1 (5 bases). CDR3 coding DNA: TGTGCCAGCAGCACCTTAGAGACAGTCCGAGGCTACACCTTC. Amino acid sequence: CASSTLETVRGYTF. The full variable domain, its missing parts supplied by reference TRBV7-3 and TRBJ1-2, is GAGVSQTPSNKVTEKGKYVELRCDPISGHTALYWYRQSLGQGPEFLIYFQGTGAADDSGLPNDRFFAVRPEGSVSTLKIQRTERGDSAVYLCASSTLETVRGYTFGSGTRLTVV.